These T cell receptor beta chains were read from a single sample in a study of STAT5B mutations in CD4+ large granular lymphocyte leukemia. Assay used: immunoSEQ multiplex PCR; TCRdb lists only in-frame clones, some missing. The top ten clones hold about 0.41% of a sample with under 35,000 clones, 85% to 90% of them seen once. Sequenced input: CD4+ T cells from blood buffy coats. The receptor source for this set is a human donor in good health. The CDR3 runs from the conserved cysteine through the conserved F or W. D genes are given only for firm matches. For some rows the clone size is stated as once, few or many, or as a class when expanded; others skip it.

clone size: once
D gene: NA
V gene: TRBV27
J gene: TRBJ2-3
CDR3 protein: CASSLSGFGRGGTDTQYF
CDR3 DNA: TGTGCCAGCAGTTTATCGGGTTTTGGCAGGGGCGGTACAGATACGCAGTATTTT

clone size: NA
D gene: NA
V gene: TRBV19
J gene: TRBJ1-2
CDR3 protein: CASRRGDYGYTF
CDR3 DNA: TGTGCCAGTAGGAGGGGGGACTATGGCTACACCTTC

clone size: NA
D gene: NA
V gene: TRBV7-8
J gene: TRBJ2-1
CDR3 protein: CASSLVGGGLYNEQFF
CDR3 DNA: TGTGCCAGCAGCTTAGTTGGTGGGGGCCTCTACAATGAGCAGTTCTTC

clone size: NA
D gene: NA
V gene: TRBV9
J gene: TRBJ2-7
CDR3 protein: CASSVVGAPPGEQYF
CDR3 DNA: TGTGCCAGCAGCGTAGTGGGGGCCCCGCCGGGCGAGCAGTACTTC

clone size: NA
D gene: TRBD2
V gene: TRBV28
J gene: TRBJ2-7
CDR3 protein: CVSGGLGEQYF
CDR3 DNA: TGTGTCTCGGGGGGTTTGGGGGAGCAGTACTTC

clone size: NA
D gene: TRBD1
V gene: TRBV14
J gene: TRBJ2-7
CDR3 protein: CASSQDPRTGETSYEQYF
CDR3 DNA: TGTGCCAGCAGCCAAGACCCCAGGACAGGGGAGACTTCCTACGAGCAGTACTTC

clone size: NA
D gene: NA
V gene: TRBV5-1
J gene: TRBJ2-1
CDR3 protein: CASSLAVSALAEQFF
CDR3 DNA: TGCGCCAGCAGCTTGGCCGTCTCGGCCCTAGCGGAGCAGTTCTTC

clone size: NA
D gene: NA
V gene: TRBV7-8
J gene: TRBJ2-1
CDR3 protein: CASSPPGGNNEQFF
CDR3 DNA: TGTGCCAGCAGCCCCCCTGGTGGTAACAATGAGCAGTTCTTC

clone size: NA
D gene: TRBD2
V gene: TRBV27
J gene: TRBJ2-7
CDR3 protein: CASSLSGTVVVGYEQYF
CDR3 DNA: TGTGCCAGCAGTTTAAGCGGGACCGTGGTTGTGGGCTACGAGCAGTACTTC

clone size: NA
D gene: NA
V gene: TRBV27
J gene: TRBJ2-2
CDR3 protein: CASSRLLVNTGELFF
CDR3 DNA: TGTGCCAGCTCCCGCCTACTAGTGAACACCGGGGAGCTGTTTTTT

clone size: NA
D gene: NA
V gene: TRBV28
J gene: TRBJ1-3
CDR3 protein: CASSFLGFGNTIYF
CDR3 DNA: TGTGCCAGCAGTTTTTTGGGATTCGGAAACACCATATATTTT

clone size: NA
D gene: NA
V gene: TRBV7-2
J gene: TRBJ2-2
CDR3 protein: CASSATRNTGELFF
CDR3 DNA: TGTGCCAGCAGCGCGACTCGGAACACCGGGGAGCTGTTTTTT

clone size: NA
D gene: NA
V gene: TRBV7-2
J gene: TRBJ2-5
CDR3 protein: CASSPPSGVGTQYF
CDR3 DNA: TGTGCCAGCAGCCCCCCTTCGGGAGTCGGAACCCAGTACTTC

clone size: NA
D gene: NA
V gene: TRBV5-5
J gene: TRBJ2-2
CDR3 protein: CATKSGVDTGELFF
CDR3 DNA: TGTGCCACCAAATCGGGGGTTGACACCGGGGAGCTGTTTTTT

clone size: NA
D gene: TRBD2
V gene: TRBV15
J gene: TRBJ2-7
CDR3 protein: CATSRDLLAGAYEQYF
CDR3 DNA: TGTGCCACCAGCAGAGATTTACTAGCGGGTGCCTACGAGCAGTACTTC

clone size: once
D gene: NA
V gene: TRBV11-3
J gene: TRBJ2-5
CDR3 protein: CASSLGGRGVGETQYF
CDR3 DNA: TGTGCCAGCAGCTTGGGTGGTCGAGGGGTCGGGGAGACCCAGTACTTC

clone size: NA
D gene: NA
V gene: TRBV2
J gene: TRBJ1-2
CDR3 protein: CASSELGGVLDGYTF
CDR3 DNA: TGTGCCAGCAGTGAACTGGGAGGGGTGCTTGATGGCTACACCTTC

clone size: NA
D gene: TRBD2
V gene: TRBV30
J gene: TRBJ2-1
CDR3 protein: CAWSFGLAGVFNEQFF
CDR3 DNA: TGTGCCTGGAGTTTTGGACTAGCGGGAGTTTTCAATGAGCAGTTCTTC

clone size: NA
D gene: TRBD2
V gene: TRBV9
J gene: TRBJ2-1
CDR3 protein: CASSTAGLAYNEQFF
CDR3 DNA: TGTGCCAGCAGCACCGCCGGACTAGCCTACAATGAGCAGTTCTTC

clone size: NA
D gene: NA
V gene: TRBV9
J gene: TRBJ2-1
CDR3 protein: CASSVAAYNEQFF
CDR3 DNA: TGTGCCAGCAGCGTCGCCGCCTACAATGAGCAGTTCTTC

clone size: NA
D gene: NA
V gene: TRBV28
J gene: TRBJ1-1
CDR3 protein: CASSSPERAWVAFF
CDR3 DNA: TGTGCCAGCAGTTCGCCCGAGAGGGCTTGGGTCGCTTTCTTT

clone size: NA
D gene: TRBD2
V gene: TRBV2
J gene: TRBJ2-3
CDR3 protein: CASKGLVPDTQYF
CDR3 DNA: TGTGCCAGCAAGGGACTAGTTCCAGATACGCAGTATTTT

clone size: NA
D gene: NA
V gene: TRBV28
J gene: TRBJ1-2
CDR3 protein: CASSSPGGLLLPTLGYTF
CDR3 DNA: TGTGCCAGCAGTTCTCCCGGGGGGCTCCTTCTACCGACCCTTGGCTACACCTTC

clone size: NA
D gene: NA
V gene: TRBV28
J gene: TRBJ1-5
CDR3 protein: CASSLPPQRQGDTQPQHF
CDR3 DNA: TGTGCCAGCAGTTTACCCCCACAGAGGCAGGGTGATACTCAGCCCCAGCATTTT

clone size: once
D gene: TRBD1
V gene: TRBV2
J gene: TRBJ1-1
CDR3 protein: CASSYRQGGEAFF
CDR3 DNA: TGTGCCAGCAGTTATAGACAGGGTGGTGAAGCTTTCTTT

clone size: NA
D gene: NA
V gene: TRBV30
J gene: TRBJ2-7
CDR3 protein: CAWSVLRTYEQYF
CDR3 DNA: TGTGCCTGGAGTGTATTACGTACCTACGAGCAGTACTTC

clone size: NA
D gene: NA
V gene: TRBV11-3
J gene: TRBJ2-3
CDR3 protein: CASSPSNWADTQYF
CDR3 DNA: TGTGCCAGCAGCCCCAGTAATTGGGCAGATACGCAGTATTTT

clone size: NA
D gene: NA
V gene: TRBV28
J gene: TRBJ2-2
CDR3 protein: CASSLFPQGNTGELFF
CDR3 DNA: TGTGCCAGCAGTTTATTCCCCCAGGGGAACACCGGGGAGCTGTTTTTT

clone size: NA
D gene: TRBD1
V gene: TRBV7-9
J gene: TRBJ1-1
CDR3 protein: CASSPQGAYGAFF
CDR3 DNA: TGTGCCAGCAGCCCTCAGGGGGCGTACGGCGCTTTCTTT

clone size: once
D gene: NA
V gene: TRBV6-4
J gene: TRBJ1-1
CDR3 protein: CASRVEGGSVSEAFF
CDR3 DNA: TGTGCCAGCAGGGTCGAGGGGGGGAGTGTCAGTGAAGCTTTCTTT

clone size: NA
D gene: NA
V gene: TRBV20-1
J gene: TRBJ1-1
CDR3 protein: CSASESREAFF
CDR3 DNA: TGCAGTGCTTCTGAGAGTCGTGAAGCTTTCTTT

clone size: NA
D gene: TRBD2
V gene: TRBV27
J gene: TRBJ2-4
CDR3 protein: CASSLSGSGPGNIQYF
CDR3 DNA: TGTGCCAGCAGTCTAAGCGGGAGTGGACCTGGTAACATTCAGTACTTC

clone size: NA
D gene: TRBD2
V gene: TRBV7-8
J gene: TRBJ2-5
CDR3 protein: CASSLKREGRGETQYF
CDR3 DNA: TGTGCCAGCAGCTTAAAGCGGGAGGGCCGGGGAGAGACCCAGTACTTC

clone size: NA
D gene: NA
V gene: TRBV7-9
J gene: TRBJ2-5
CDR3 protein: CASSLGSGKRWYQETQYF
CDR3 DNA: TGTGCCAGCAGCTTGGGGAGCGGCAAGCGGTGGTACCAAGAGACCCAGTACTTC

clone size: NA
D gene: NA
V gene: TRBV4-1
J gene: TRBJ1-2
CDR3 protein: CASSQEVNYGYTF
CDR3 DNA: TGCGCCAGCAGCCAAGAAGTTAACTATGGCTACACCTTC

clone size: once
D gene: TRBD2
V gene: TRBV6-5
J gene: TRBJ2-1
CDR3 protein: CASSWRSGSIPHEQFF
CDR3 DNA: TGTGCCAGCAGTTGGCGCAGCGGGAGTATTCCCCATGAGCAGTTCTTC

clone size: NA
D gene: TRBD2
V gene: TRBV18
J gene: TRBJ2-1
CDR3 protein: CASSPSGGSYNEQFF
CDR3 DNA: TGTGCCAGCTCACCATCGGGAGGTTCCTACAATGAGCAGTTCTTC

clone size: once
D gene: NA
V gene: TRBV13
J gene: TRBJ1-1
CDR3 protein: CASSFRGAAEAFF
CDR3 DNA: TGTGCCAGCAGCTTCCGGGGGGCGGCTGAAGCTTTCTTT

clone size: NA
D gene: NA
V gene: TRBV10-3
J gene: TRBJ1-1
CDR3 protein: CAISRGNTEAFF
CDR3 DNA: TGTGCCATCAGTCGGGGGAACACTGAAGCTTTCTTT

clone size: once
D gene: NA
V gene: TRBV6-1
J gene: TRBJ2-5
CDR3 protein: CASSVPRAIQAGLHQETQYF
CDR3 DNA: TGTGCCAGCAGTGTACCCCGGGCTATTCAAGCGGGCCTACACCAAGAGACCCAGTACTTC

clone size: once
D gene: TRBD2
V gene: TRBV11-2
J gene: TRBJ2-1
CDR3 protein: CASSLRGSGNYNEQFF
CDR3 DNA: TGTGCCAGCAGCTTAAGGGGTAGCGGGAATTACAATGAGCAGTTCTTC

clone size: NA
D gene: NA
V gene: TRBV5-6
J gene: TRBJ2-2
CDR3 protein: CASRFRGELFF
CDR3 DNA: TGTGCCAGCAGGTTTCGCGGGGAGCTGTTTTTT

clone size: NA
D gene: NA
V gene: TRBV30
J gene: TRBJ1-1
CDR3 protein: CAWSVGPNTEAFF
CDR3 DNA: TGTGCCTGGAGTGTAGGGCCCAACACTGAAGCTTTCTTT

clone size: NA
D gene: NA
V gene: TRBV7-2
J gene: TRBJ2-3
CDR3 protein: CASSLVRKADTQYF
CDR3 DNA: TGTGCCAGCAGCTTAGTTCGGAAGGCAGATACGCAGTATTTT

clone size: NA
D gene: NA
V gene: TRBV28
J gene: TRBJ1-1
CDR3 protein: CASSSSTGEAFF
CDR3 DNA: TGTGCCAGCAGCTCTTCTACAGGCGAAGCTTTCTTT

clone size: once
D gene: NA
V gene: TRBV19
J gene: TRBJ2-7
CDR3 protein: CASSNPQSYEQYF
CDR3 DNA: TGTGCCAGTAGTAATCCCCAATCCTACGAGCAGTACTTC